This record looks at one T cell receptor (beta chain) sequence and its context. Original processing methods: Estimated nucleated cell counts came from reference gene primer amplification. Clones were sequenced by immunoSEQ multiplex PCR, and TCRdb holds only the in-frame ones, with some missing. V, J and clone size derive from that table, while D and trimming were established from the DNA sequence. The data show around 94,000 clones, around nine tenths seen once. Per germline, CDR1 SQVTM and CDR2 ANQGSEA. The CDR3 length is 19 residues. The ends lost 6 bases at V and 4 bases at J; junction bases unmatched: 14. This sample stems from a study of blood T cell repertoires in COVID-19. Study as a whole: From the United States, Italy and Spain came samples of acute and convalescent COVID-19. In each case, the material was cDNA or gDNA derived from T cells, B-cell-depleted T cells, or PBMCs.

The chain couples TRBV29-1 to TRBJ2-2; 16 bases match TRBD2. Material: peripheral blood. This TCR was sampled from a man in his fifties with active or convalescent COVID-19. CDR3 region: CSVGNPGLAGGPGTGELFF. CDR3 in DNA: TGCAGCGTCGGAAATCCGGGACTAGCGGGGGGGCCGGGCACCGGGGAGCTGTTTTTT.